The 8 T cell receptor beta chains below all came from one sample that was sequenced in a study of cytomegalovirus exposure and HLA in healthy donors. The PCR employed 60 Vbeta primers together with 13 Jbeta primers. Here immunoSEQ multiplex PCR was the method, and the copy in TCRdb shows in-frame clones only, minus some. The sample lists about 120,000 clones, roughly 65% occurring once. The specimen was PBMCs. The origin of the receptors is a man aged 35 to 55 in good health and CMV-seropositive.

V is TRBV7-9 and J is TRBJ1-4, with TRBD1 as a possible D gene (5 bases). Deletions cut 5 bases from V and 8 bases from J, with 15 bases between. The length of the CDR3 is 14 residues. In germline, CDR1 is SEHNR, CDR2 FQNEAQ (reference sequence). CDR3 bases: TGTGCCAGCAGCACCGGACAAGCTGCGGAAAAACTGTTTTTT. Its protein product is CASSTGQAAEKLFF.

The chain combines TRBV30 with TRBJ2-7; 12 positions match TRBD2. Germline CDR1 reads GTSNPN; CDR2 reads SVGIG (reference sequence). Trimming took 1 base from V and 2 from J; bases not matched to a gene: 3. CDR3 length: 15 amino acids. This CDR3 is CAWSALAGGPYEQYF. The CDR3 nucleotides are TGTGCCTGGAGTGCCCTAGCGGGAGGGCCCTACGAGCAGTACTTC. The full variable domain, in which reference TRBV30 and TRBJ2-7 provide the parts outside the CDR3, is SQTIHQWPATLVQPVGSPLSLECTVEGTSNPNLYWYRQAAGRGLQLLFYSVGIGQISSEVPQNLSASRPQDRQFILSSKKLLLSDSGFYLCAWSALAGGPYEQYFGPGTRLTVT.

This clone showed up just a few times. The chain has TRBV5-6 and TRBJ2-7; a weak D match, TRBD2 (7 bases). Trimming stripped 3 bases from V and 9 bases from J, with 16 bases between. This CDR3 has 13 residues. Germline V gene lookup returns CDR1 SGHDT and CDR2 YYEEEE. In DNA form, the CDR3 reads TGTGCCAGCAGCTCTGAGGGGGGGTTCAGGCAGTACTTC. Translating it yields CASSSEGGFRQYF.

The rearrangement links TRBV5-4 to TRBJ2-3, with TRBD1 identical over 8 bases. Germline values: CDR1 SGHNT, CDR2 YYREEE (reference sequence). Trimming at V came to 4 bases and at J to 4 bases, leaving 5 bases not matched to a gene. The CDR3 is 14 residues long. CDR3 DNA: TGTGCCAGCAGCACGACAGGGGCCCCAGATACGCAGTATTTT. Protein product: CASSTTGAPDTQYF.

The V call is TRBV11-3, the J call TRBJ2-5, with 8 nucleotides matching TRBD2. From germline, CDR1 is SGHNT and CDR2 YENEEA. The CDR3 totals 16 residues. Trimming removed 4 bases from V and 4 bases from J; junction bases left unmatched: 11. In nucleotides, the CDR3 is TGTGCCAGCAGCTCCCCCTTGACGGGGGGGAGAGAGACCCAGTACTTC. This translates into CASSSPLTGGRETQYF.

The CDR3 DNA sequence: TGTGCCAGCAGGACACCGGGGGTTCCAGGAGAGACCCAGTACTTC. Translation gives CASRTPGVPGETQYF. V usage is TRBV11-2 and J usage is TRBJ2-5, with D perhaps TRBD2 (6 bases). Germline assignment: CDR1 SGHAT and CDR2 FQNNGV. V lost 6 bases to trimming and J lost 4 bases, with 18 bases between them. This CDR3 has 15 residues.

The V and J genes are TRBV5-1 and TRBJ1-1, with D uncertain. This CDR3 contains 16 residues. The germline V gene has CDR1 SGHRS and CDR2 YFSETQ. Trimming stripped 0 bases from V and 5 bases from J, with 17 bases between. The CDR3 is CASSLAPGPGGTEAFF. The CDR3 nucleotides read TGCGCCAGCAGCTTGGCTCCCGGGCCGGGAGGGACTGAAGCTTTCTTT.

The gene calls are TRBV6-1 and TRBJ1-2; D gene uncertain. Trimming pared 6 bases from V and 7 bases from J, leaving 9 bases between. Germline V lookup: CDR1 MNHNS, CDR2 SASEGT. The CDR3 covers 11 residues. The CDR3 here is CASRVGVGYTF. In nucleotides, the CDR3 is TGTGCCAGCAGAGTCGGGGTTGGCTACACCTTC.